The rows below give T cell receptor beta chains drawn from one sample of a study of graft-versus-host responses after intestinal transplantation. No antigens are known for them. The protocol was immunoSEQ multiplex PCR, while the TCRdb copy is restricted to in-frame clones and leaves out a portion. The sample contains roughly 100,000 clones, 87% of which appear only once. Sequences were derived from unstimulated CD4+ T cells sorted from spleen or lymph node cells, sampled before intestinal transplant. The receptors were sampled from a human donor who received an intestinal transplant. Both conserved end residues are part of each CDR3. The D gene is left open where the match is weak. Only part of the rows carry a size: once, few, many, or a class if the clone is expanded.

J gene	clone size	D gene	V gene	CDR3 protein	CDR3 DNA
TRBJ1-2	few	TRBD1	TRBV6-1	CASSEAGQGRDGYTF	TGTGCCAGCAGTGAAGCGGGACAGGGGAGAGATGGCTACACCTTC
TRBJ2-1	NA	NA	TRBV19	CASIPRGGTSYNEQFF	TGTGCCAGTATCCCCAGAGGCGGGACATCGTACAATGAGCAGTTCTTC
TRBJ2-1	few	NA	TRBV6-6	CARSIPDRHNEQFF	TGTGCCCGCTCGATCCCGGACAGACACAATGAGCAGTTCTTC
TRBJ2-2	NA	NA	TRBV5-1	CASSFPHDGGELFF	TGCGCCAGCAGCTTCCCTCATGATGGCGGGGAGCTGTTTTTT
TRBJ1-2	NA	NA	TRBV10-3	CATAARVFDGYTF	TGTGCCACAGCGGCCCGCGTCTTCGATGGCTACACCTTC
TRBJ1-6	NA	NA	TRBV6-5	CASKREASPLHF	TGTGCCAGCAAGAGGGAGGCCTCACCCCTCCACTTT
TRBJ1-4	NA	NA	TRBV5-5	CASSSRRRVSEKLFF	TGTGCCAGCAGCTCCCGTAGGAGGGTTAGTGAAAAACTGTTTTTT
TRBJ2-7	NA	NA	TRBV5-1	CASSLTTSRAYEQYF	TGCGCCAGCAGCTTAACAACTAGCAGGGCCTACGAGCAGTACTTC
TRBJ2-1	NA	TRBD1	TRBV18	CASSPGQYNEQFF	TGTGCCAGCTCACCGGGACAGTATAATGAGCAGTTCTTC
TRBJ2-1	NA	TRBD1	TRBV5-4	CASSSGQGTNEQFF	TGTGCCAGCAGCTCAGGACAGGGTACGAATGAGCAGTTCTTC
TRBJ1-1	once	TRBD1	TRBV5-1	CASSPRQGRVTEAFF	TGCGCCAGCAGCCCAAGACAGGGACGGGTCACTGAAGCTTTCTTT
TRBJ1-1	NA	NA	TRBV7-3	CASSLGGAQSEAFF	TGTGCCAGCAGCTTAGGGGGGGCCCAGAGCGAAGCTTTCTTT
TRBJ2-7	NA	NA	TRBV27	CASSQRRGLLFYEQYF	TGTGCCAGCAGTCAGAGGCGGGGACTGTTATTCTACGAGCAGTACTTC
TRBJ2-1	NA	TRBD2	TRBV6-1	CASSVTSGRVNEQFF	TGTGCCAGCAGCGTGACTAGCGGGAGGGTCAATGAGCAGTTCTTC
TRBJ2-1	NA	NA	TRBV7-9	CASSFSLAGEQFF	TGTGCCAGCAGCTTCTCACTAGCCGGGGAGCAGTTCTTC
TRBJ2-1	NA	NA	TRBV7-2	CASSEMLRGNEQFF	TGTGCCAGCAGCGAGATGTTAAGGGGCAATGAGCAGTTCTTC
TRBJ2-7	once	NA	TRBV30	CAWSKARDGEQYF	TGTGCCTGGAGTAAGGCCCGGGACGGCGAGCAGTACTTC
TRBJ2-3	once	TRBD1	TRBV15	CATSREDRGHLRRTDTQYF	TGTGCCACCAGCAGAGAGGACAGGGGCCACCTCCGACGCACAGATACGCAGTATTTT
TRBJ1-2	NA	TRBD1	TRBV6-5	CASSTWDRRGEGYTF	TGTGCCAGCAGTACTTGGGACAGGAGAGGAGAGGGCTACACCTTC
TRBJ2-1	few	NA	TRBV6-5	CAGKGLALKNEQFF	TGTGCCGGCAAAGGATTGGCCCTCAAGAATGAGCAGTTCTTC
TRBJ1-1	once	NA	TRBV7-3	CASSVNGGVTEAFF	TGTGCCAGCAGCGTGAACGGGGGGGTCACTGAAGCTTTCTTT
TRBJ2-7	NA	NA	TRBV5-1	CASSLEGATYEQYF	TGCGCCAGCAGCTTGGAAGGAGCTACCTACGAGCAGTACTTC
TRBJ2-1	NA	NA	TRBV6-1	CASSEGVWSGNEQFF	TGTGCCAGCAGTGAAGGGGTGTGGTCTGGCAATGAGCAGTTCTTC
TRBJ2-5	NA	NA	TRBV7-2	CASSLPGTQYF	TGTGCCAGCAGCTTACCAGGGACCCAGTACTTC
TRBJ2-1	NA	TRBD2	TRBV5-6	CASSPLAGGVYNEQFF	TGTGCCAGCAGCCCCCTAGCGGGGGGGGTTTACAATGAGCAGTTCTTC
TRBJ2-2	NA	TRBD2	TRBV9	CASSVGTSGMIGELFF	TGTGCCAGCAGCGTCGGGACTAGCGGGATGATCGGGGAGCTGTTTTTT
TRBJ2-3	once	NA	TRBV7-2	CASSPVGGRNTDTQYF	TGTGCCAGCAGTCCAGTGGGCGGGCGGAACACAGATACGCAGTATTTT
TRBJ2-7	NA	NA	TRBV28	CASSLYSPAGEQYF	TGTGCCAGCAGTTTATATTCCCCGGCAGGCGAGCAGTACTTC
TRBJ1-6	few	NA	TRBV2	CASRGGLNNSPLHF	TGTGCCAGCAGGGGGGGACTGAATAATTCACCCCTCCACTTT
TRBJ1-2	NA	NA	TRBV28	CASRGPGYGYTF	TGTGCCAGCAGGGGGCCCGGCTATGGCTACACCTTC
TRBJ2-3	NA	NA	TRBV5-4	CASSGGQGLLRTDTQYF	TGTGCCAGCAGCGGGGGGCAGGGGTTATTGAGGACAGATACGCAGTATTTT
TRBJ1-5	NA	NA	TRBV5-1	CASSPAGSRGQPQHF	TGCGCCAGTTCTCCCGCCGGGAGTCGCGGTCAGCCCCAGCATTTT
TRBJ2-1	NA	TRBD1	TRBV27	CASSSWTGTYNEQFF	TGTGCCAGCAGTTCCTGGACAGGGACCTACAATGAGCAGTTCTTC
TRBJ1-6	NA	TRBD1	TRBV7-9	CASSPGQGFGSPLHF	TGTGCCAGCAGTCCGGGACAGGGGTTTGGTTCACCCCTCCACTTT
TRBJ1-1	NA	NA	TRBV20-1	CSASRGAEAFF	TGCAGTGCTAGTAGGGGCGCTGAAGCTTTCTTT
TRBJ2-7	once	TRBD1	TRBV5-1	CASSLARTGAGEQYF	TGCGCCAGCAGCTTGGCCCGGACAGGGGCTGGCGAGCAGTACTTC
TRBJ2-7	NA	NA	TRBV4-1	CASSRFGGSISYEQYF	TGCGCCAGCAGCCGATTTGGGGGGAGTATCTCCTACGAGCAGTACTTC
TRBJ2-3	NA	TRBD2	TRBV7-2	CASSLQTSGTSTDTQYF	TGTGCCAGCAGCTTACAGACTAGCGGGACTAGCACAGATACGCAGTATTTT
TRBJ2-7	many	NA	TRBV21-1	CASSFKGRSSYEQYF	TGTGCCAGCAGCTTTAAGGGGCGGTCATCCTACGAGCAGTACTTC
TRBJ2-7	few	NA	TRBV2	CASSEGHLNYEQYF	TGTGCCAGCAGTGAAGGCCATTTGAACTACGAGCAGTACTTC
TRBJ2-1	NA	TRBD2	TRBV10-2	CASSEVGGKFFEQFF	TGCGCCAGCAGTGAGGTGGGAGGGAAATTTTTTGAGCAGTTCTTC
TRBJ2-5	NA	NA	TRBV6-1	CASSSAGAGETQYF	TGTGCCAGCAGTTCGGCAGGGGCAGGGGAGACCCAGTACTTC
TRBJ2-2	few	NA	TRBV28	CASSSGGTGELFF	TGTGCCAGCAGTTCTGGTGGAACCGGGGAGCTGTTTTTT
TRBJ2-5	NA	NA	TRBV5-1	CASSLGVVGQETQYF	TGCGCCAGCAGCTTAGGGGTCGTGGGGCAAGAGACCCAGTACTTC
TRBJ2-5	NA	TRBD2	TRBV7-6	CASSLVGHSSGGQETQYF	TGTGCCAGCAGCTTAGTAGGCCACTCTAGCGGAGGCCAAGAGACCCAGTACTTC
TRBJ2-1	NA	NA	TRBV11-2	CASSRDGYNEQFF	TGTGCCAGCAGCAGGGACGGATACAATGAGCAGTTCTTC
TRBJ1-2	NA	TRBD1	TRBV5-1	CASSAVAGQGVNGYTF	TGCGCCAGCAGCGCCGTCGCGGGACAGGGGGTTAATGGCTACACCTTC
TRBJ2-1	NA	NA	TRBV5-1	CASSLVVSTYNEQFF	TGCGCCAGCAGCTTGGTGGTGAGTACCTACAATGAGCAGTTCTTC
TRBJ1-3	NA	NA	TRBV6-1	CASSYPGGNTIYF	TGTGCCAGCAGTTATCCAGGGGGAAACACCATATATTTT
TRBJ2-1	NA	TRBD2	TRBV11-2	CASSSFSASGMTYNEQFF	TGTGCCAGCAGCTCCTTCAGCGCTAGCGGTATGACCTACAATGAGCAGTTCTTC
TRBJ1-4	NA	NA	TRBV11-2	CASSLFGVEKLFF	TGTGCCAGCAGCTTGTTCGGAGTTGAAAAACTGTTTTTT
TRBJ2-5	NA	TRBD2	TRBV29-1	CSAGIAGGQETQYF	TGCAGCGCCGGAATAGCGGGGGGTCAAGAGACCCAGTACTTC
TRBJ2-1	NA	TRBD2	TRBV10-3	CAIRSGLAAYNEQFF	TGTGCCATCCGTTCCGGACTAGCGGCCTACAATGAGCAGTTCTTC
TRBJ2-1	few	NA	TRBV30	CAWSGGLGEQFF	TGTGCCTGGAGTGGGGGACTCGGAGAGCAGTTCTTC
TRBJ1-5	NA	TRBD1	TRBV6-1	CASSERQGGQPQHF	TGTGCCAGCAGTGAGAGACAGGGTGGACAGCCCCAGCATTTT
TRBJ1-1	NA	NA	TRBV19	CASIAGRENTEAFF	TGTGCCAGTATTGCGGGCAGGGAGAACACTGAAGCTTTCTTT
TRBJ2-5	NA	NA	TRBV19	CASSIGQSLGETQYF	TGTGCCAGTAGTATAGGACAGAGCTTGGGCGAGACCCAGTACTTC
TRBJ2-2	NA	NA	TRBV19	CASSREDTGELFF	TGTGCCAGTAGTAGGGAGGACACCGGGGAGCTGTTTTTT
TRBJ2-3	NA	TRBD2	TRBV19	CASSISGTIGTDTQYF	TGTGCCAGTAGTATATCGGGGACTATCGGCACAGATACGCAGTATTTT